This section outlines one T cell receptor (beta chain) sequence together with its context. This specimen belongs to a study of blood T cell repertoires in COVID-19. The method was immunoSEQ multiplex PCR; TCRdb's version includes in-frame clones alone and lacks a portion of them. The sample shows 500,000 or so clones, roughly 87% of them seen only once. The participants were between about 18 and 90 years old and came from some 23 US areas. Cohort allocation depended upon clinical history that participants reported. Two consecutive negative NP/OP PCR tests, clearance, or resolved symptoms defined Cohort 3 recovery. Germline CDR1 KGHSH, CDR2 LQKENI. V lost 2 bases and J lost 5, with 10 bases in between. The CDR3 sequence is 15 residues long.

The sequencing input was PBMCs or T cells enriched from blood (not recorded which). This receptor was taken from a woman aged 18-30 years who had recovered from COVID-19. The chain couples TRBV18 to TRBJ1-6; possibly TRBD1 for D (5 bases). Here the CDR3 DNA reads TGTGCCAGCTCACCAACCGGGGGGAATAATTCACCCCTCCACTTT. It is translated as CASSPTGGNNSPLHF.